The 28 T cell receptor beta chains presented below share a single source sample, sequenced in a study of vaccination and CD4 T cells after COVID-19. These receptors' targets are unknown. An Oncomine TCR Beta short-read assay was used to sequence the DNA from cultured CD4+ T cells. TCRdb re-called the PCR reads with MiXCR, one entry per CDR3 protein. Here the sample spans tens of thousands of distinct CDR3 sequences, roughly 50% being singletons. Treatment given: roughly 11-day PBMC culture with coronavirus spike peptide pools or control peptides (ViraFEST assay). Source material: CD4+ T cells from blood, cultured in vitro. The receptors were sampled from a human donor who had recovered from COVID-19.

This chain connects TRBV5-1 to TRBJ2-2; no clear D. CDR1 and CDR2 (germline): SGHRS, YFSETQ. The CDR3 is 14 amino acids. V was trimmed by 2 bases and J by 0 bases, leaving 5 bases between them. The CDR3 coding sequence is TGCGCCAGCAGCTTCCCCTCGAACACCGGGGAGCTGTTTTTT. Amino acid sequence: CASSFPSNTGELFF.

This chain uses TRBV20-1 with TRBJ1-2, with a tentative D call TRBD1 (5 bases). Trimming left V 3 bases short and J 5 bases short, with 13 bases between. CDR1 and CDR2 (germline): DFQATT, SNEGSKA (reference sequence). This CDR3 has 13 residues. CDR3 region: CSASPPGLYGYTF. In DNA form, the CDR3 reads TGCAGTGCTAGTCCACCAGGGCTTTATGGCTACACCTTC.

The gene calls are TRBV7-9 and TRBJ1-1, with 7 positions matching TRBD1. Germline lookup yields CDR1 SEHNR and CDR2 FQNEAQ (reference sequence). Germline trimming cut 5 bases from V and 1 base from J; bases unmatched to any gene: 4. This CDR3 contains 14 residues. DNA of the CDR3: TGTGCCAGCAGCATAAGACAGGGGAACACTGAAGCTTTCTTT. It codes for CASSIRQGNTEAFF.

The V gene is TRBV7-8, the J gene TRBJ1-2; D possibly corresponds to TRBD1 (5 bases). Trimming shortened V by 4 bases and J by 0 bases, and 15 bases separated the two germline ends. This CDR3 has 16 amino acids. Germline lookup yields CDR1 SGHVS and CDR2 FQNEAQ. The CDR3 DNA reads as TGTGCCAGCAGCTCTCTCCGGGACTCGACTAACTATGGCTACACCTTC. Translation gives CASSSLRDSTNYGYTF. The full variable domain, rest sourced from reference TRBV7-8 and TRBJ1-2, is GAGVSQSPRYKVAKRGQDVALRCDPISGHVSLFWYQQALGQGPEFLTYFQNEAQLDKSGLPSDRFFAERPEGSVSTLKIQRTQQEDSAVYLCASSSLRDSTNYGYTFGSGTRLTVV.

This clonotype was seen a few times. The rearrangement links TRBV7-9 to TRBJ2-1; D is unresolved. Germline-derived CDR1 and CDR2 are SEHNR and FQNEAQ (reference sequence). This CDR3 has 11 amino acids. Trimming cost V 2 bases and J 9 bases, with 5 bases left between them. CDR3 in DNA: TGTGCCAGCAGCTTAAGCAGTGAGCAGTTCTTC. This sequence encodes CASSLSSEQFF.

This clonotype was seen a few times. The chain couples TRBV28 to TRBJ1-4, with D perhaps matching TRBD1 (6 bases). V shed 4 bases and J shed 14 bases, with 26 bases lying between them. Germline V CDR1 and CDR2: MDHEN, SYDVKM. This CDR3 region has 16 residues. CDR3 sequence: CASSSPDGQGGLRLFF. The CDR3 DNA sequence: TGTGCCAGCAGTTCCCCCGACGGACAAGGGGGACTTCGGCTGTTTTTT.

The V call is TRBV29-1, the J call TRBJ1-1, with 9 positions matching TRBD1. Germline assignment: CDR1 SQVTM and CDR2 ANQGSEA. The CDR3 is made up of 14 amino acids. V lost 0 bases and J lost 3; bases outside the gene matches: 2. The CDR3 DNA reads TGCAGCGTTGAAGAGGGACAGGGATACACTGAAGCTTTCTTT. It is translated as CSVEEGQGYTEAFF.

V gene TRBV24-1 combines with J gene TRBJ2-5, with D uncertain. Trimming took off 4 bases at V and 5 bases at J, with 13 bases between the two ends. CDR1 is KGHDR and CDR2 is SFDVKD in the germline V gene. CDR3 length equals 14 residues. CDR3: CATSDPGRRETQYF. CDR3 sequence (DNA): TGTGCCACCAGTGACCCTGGCCGTCGGGAGACCCAGTACTTC.

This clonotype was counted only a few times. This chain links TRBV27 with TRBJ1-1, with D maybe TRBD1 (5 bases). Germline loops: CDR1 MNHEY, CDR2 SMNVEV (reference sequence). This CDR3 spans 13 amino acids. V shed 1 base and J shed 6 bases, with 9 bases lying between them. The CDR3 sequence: CASSLWGSPEAFF. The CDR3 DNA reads TGTGCCAGCAGTTTATGGGGGTCCCCTGAAGCTTTCTTT.

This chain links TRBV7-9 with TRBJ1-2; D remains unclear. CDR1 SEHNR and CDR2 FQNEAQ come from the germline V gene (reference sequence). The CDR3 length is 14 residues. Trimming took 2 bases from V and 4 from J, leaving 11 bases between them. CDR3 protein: CASSLTSISYGYTF. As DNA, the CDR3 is TGTGCCAGCAGCTTAACAAGCATAAGCTATGGCTACACCTTC.

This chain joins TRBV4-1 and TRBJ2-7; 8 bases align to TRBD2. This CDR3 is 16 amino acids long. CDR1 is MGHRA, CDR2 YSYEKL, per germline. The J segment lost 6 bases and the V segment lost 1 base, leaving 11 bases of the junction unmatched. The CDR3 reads CASSQGTGTSRAEQYF. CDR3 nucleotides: TGCGCCAGCAGCCAAGGGACCGGGACTAGTAGAGCCGAGCAGTACTTC.

The CDR3 here is CASSGAQGPRGEQYF. The CDR3 DNA sequence: TGCGCCAGCAGTGGGGCTCAGGGGCCGCGAGGCGAGCAGTACTTC. This chain joins TRBV10-1 and TRBJ2-7; the D gene is possibly TRBD1 (6 bases). CDR3 length equals 15 residues. Germline loops: CDR1 WNHNN, CDR2 SYGVQD (reference sequence). With 4 bases removed from V and 6 bases from J, the gap between germline ends came to 19 bases.

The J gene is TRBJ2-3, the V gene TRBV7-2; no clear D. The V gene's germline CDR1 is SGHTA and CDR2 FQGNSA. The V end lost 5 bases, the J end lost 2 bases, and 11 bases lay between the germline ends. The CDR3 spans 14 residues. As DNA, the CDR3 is TGTGCCAGCAGCGTTGGACCCTACACAGATACGCAGTATTTT. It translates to CASSVGPYTDTQYF.

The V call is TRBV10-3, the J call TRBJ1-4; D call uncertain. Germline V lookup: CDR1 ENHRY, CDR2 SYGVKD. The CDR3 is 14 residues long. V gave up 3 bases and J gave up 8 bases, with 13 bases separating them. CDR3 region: CAISDSSGIEKLFF. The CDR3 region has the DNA TGTGCCATCAGTGATTCCTCCGGGATCGAAAAACTGTTTTTT.

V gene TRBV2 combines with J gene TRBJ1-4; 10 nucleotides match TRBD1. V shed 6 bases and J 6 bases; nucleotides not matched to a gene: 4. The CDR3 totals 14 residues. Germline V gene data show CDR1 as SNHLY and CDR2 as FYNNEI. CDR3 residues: CASRAGTGDEKLFF. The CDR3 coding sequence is TGTGCCAGCAGGGCCGGGACAGGGGATGAAAAACTGTTTTTT.

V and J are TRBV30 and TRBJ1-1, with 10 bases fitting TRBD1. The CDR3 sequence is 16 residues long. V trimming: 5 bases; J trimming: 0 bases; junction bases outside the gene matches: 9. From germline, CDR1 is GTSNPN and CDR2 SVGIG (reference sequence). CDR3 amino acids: CAWGRQGAFMNTEAFF. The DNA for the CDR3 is TGTGCCTGGGGCCGACAGGGGGCTTTTATGAACACTGAAGCTTTCTTT. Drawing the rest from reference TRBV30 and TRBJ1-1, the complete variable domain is SQTIHQWPATLVQPVGSPLSLECTVEGTSNPNLYWYRQAAGRGLQLLFYSVGIGQISSEVPQNLSASRPQDRQFILSSKKLLLSDSGFYLCAWGRQGAFMNTEAFFGQGTRLTVV.

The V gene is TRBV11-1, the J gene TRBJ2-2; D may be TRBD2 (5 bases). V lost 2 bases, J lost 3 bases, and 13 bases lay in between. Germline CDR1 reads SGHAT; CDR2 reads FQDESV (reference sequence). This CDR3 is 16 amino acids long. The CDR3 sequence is CASSLPNGGHTGELFF. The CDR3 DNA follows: TGTGCCAGCAGCTTACCTAATGGCGGGCACACCGGGGAGCTGTTTTTT.

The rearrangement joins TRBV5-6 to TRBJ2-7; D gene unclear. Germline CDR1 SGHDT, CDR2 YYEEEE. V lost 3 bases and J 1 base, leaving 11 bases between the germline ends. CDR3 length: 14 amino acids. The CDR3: CASSYGDTSYEQYF. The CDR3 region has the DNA TGTGCCAGCAGCTATGGAGACACTTCCTACGAGCAGTACTTC.

The CDR3 region has the DNA TGTGCCAGCTCGCTGGGACAGGTAGACACCATATATTTT. This codes for CASSLGQVDTIYF. J is TRBJ1-3 and V is TRBV18; 8 bases are shared with TRBD1. Germline V CDR1 and CDR2: KGHSH, LQKENI. The CDR3 loop spans 13 amino acids. V lost 6 bases to trimming and J lost 8 bases; unmatched junction nucleotides: 6.

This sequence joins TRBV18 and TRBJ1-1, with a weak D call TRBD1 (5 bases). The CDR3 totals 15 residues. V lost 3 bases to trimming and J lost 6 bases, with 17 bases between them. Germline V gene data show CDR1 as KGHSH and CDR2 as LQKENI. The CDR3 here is CASSPREEPRAEAFF. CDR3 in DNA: TGTGCCAGCTCACCCAGGGAGGAGCCGAGAGCTGAAGCTTTCTTT.

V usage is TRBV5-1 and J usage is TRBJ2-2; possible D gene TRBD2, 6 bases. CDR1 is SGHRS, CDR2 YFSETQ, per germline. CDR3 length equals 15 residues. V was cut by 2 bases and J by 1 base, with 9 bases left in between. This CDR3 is CASSFGGGNTGELFF. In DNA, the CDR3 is TGCGCCAGCAGCTTCGGGGGAGGGAACACCGGGGAGCTGTTTTTT.

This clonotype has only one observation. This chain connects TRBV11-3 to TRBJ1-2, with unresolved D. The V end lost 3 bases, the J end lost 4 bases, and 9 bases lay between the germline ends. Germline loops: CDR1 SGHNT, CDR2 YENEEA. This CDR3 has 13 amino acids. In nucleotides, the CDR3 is TGTGCCAGCAGCTTCGATCTTTTCTATGGCTACACCTTC. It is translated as CASSFDLFYGYTF.

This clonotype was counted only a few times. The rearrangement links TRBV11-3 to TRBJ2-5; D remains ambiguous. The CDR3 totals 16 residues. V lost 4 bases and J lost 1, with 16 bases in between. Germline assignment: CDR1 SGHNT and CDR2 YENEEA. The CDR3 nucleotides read TGTGCCAGCAGCTCCCCGTTTTATGGAGTCCAAGAGACCCAGTACTTC. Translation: CASSSPFYGVQETQYF.

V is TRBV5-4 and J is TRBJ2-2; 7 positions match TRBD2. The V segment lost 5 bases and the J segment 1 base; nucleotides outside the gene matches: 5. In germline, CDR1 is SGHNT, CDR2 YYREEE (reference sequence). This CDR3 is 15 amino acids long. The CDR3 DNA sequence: TGTGCCAGCAGGGCCGGGACTAAGAACACCGGGGAGCTGTTTTTT. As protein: CASRAGTKNTGELFF.

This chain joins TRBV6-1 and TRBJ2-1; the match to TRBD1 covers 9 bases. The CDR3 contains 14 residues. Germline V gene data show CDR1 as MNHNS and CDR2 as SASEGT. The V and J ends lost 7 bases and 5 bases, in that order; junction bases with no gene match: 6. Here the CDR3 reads CASKSGQGNNEQFF. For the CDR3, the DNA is TGTGCCAGCAAATCGGGACAGGGTAACAATGAGCAGTTCTTC.

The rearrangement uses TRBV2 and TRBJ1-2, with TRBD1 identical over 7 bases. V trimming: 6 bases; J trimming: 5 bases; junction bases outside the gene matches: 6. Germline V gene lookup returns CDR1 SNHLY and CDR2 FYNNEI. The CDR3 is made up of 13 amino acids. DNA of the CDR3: TGTGCCAGCAGCGACAGGGCAGCTTATGGCTACACCTTC. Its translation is CASSDRAAYGYTF.

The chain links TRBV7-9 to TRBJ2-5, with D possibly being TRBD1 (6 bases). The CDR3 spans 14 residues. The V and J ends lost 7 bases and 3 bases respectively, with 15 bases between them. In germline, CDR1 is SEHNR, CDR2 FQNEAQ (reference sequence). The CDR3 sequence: CASIRQGLEETQYF. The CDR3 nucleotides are TGTGCCAGCATCCGCCAGGGGTTAGAAGAGACCCAGTACTTC. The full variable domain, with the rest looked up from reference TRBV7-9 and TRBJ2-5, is DTGVSQNPRHKITKRGQNVTFRCDPISEHNRLYWYRQTLGQGPEFLTYFQNEAQLEKSRLLSDRFSAERPKGSFSTLEIQRTEQGDSAMYLCASIRQGLEETQYFGPGTRLLVL.

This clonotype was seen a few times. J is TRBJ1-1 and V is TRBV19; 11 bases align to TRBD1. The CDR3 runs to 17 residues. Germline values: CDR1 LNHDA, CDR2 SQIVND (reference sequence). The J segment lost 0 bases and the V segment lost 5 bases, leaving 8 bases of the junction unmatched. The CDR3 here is CASSDYGTGGMNTEAFF. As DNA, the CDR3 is TGTGCCAGTAGTGACTACGGGACAGGGGGGATGAACACTGAAGCTTTCTTT.